Listed below are T cell receptor beta chains from one sample, sequenced in a study of shared clonotypes between healthy human individuals. Clones were sequenced by immunoSEQ multiplex PCR, and TCRdb holds only the in-frame ones, with some missing. Among millions of clones listed, about 95% were seen once. The specimen was naive CD8+ T cells sorted from blood. Every receptor here comes from a man aged 18 to 35 in good health. Both conserved end residues are part of each CDR3. Each record gives: clone size, D gene, V gene, J gene, CDR3 protein, CDR3 DNA. The D gene is left open where the match is weak. Clone size appears in some rows only: once, few, many, or a class for an expanded clone.

>-|-|TRBV27|TRBJ1-1
CASSLYGPNTEAFF
TGTGCCAGCAGTTTATACGGACCGAACACTGAAGCTTTCTTT
>-|-|TRBV14|TRBJ2-7
CASSRPEGKYEQYF
TGTGCCAGCAGCCGACCGGAGGGCAAATACGAGCAGTACTTC
>once|-|TRBV28|TRBJ2-7
CASAILEVEEQYF
TGTGCCAGCGCCATCTTGGAAGTGGAAGAGCAGTACTTC
>-|-|TRBV11-2|TRBJ1-2
CASSLSDSGYTF
TGTGCCAGCAGCTTATCGGACAGTGGCTACACCTTC
>-|-|TRBV5-8|TRBJ2-7
CASSLEDSHSYEQYF
TGTGCCAGCAGCTTGGAGGACTCTCACTCCTACGAGCAGTACTTC
>-|-|TRBV6-1|TRBJ2-7
CASSEVASASYEQYF
TGTGCCAGCAGTGAAGTGGCTAGTGCCTCCTACGAGCAGTACTTC
>-|-|TRBV7-9|TRBJ2-7
CASSLFGAGEDEQYF
TGTGCCAGCAGCTTATTTGGGGCAGGGGAGGACGAGCAGTACTTC
>few|TRBD1|TRBV2|TRBJ1-1
CASSEVRGYGTEAFF
TGTGCCAGCAGTGAGGTCAGGGGGTATGGCACTGAAGCTTTCTTT
>-|-|TRBV2|TRBJ1-2
CASSAGIGYYGYTF
TGTGCCAGCAGTGCAGGGATTGGGTACTATGGCTACACCTTC
>-|TRBD1|TRBV28|TRBJ2-5
CASSLWEGQGARETQYF
TGTGCCAGCAGTTTATGGGAGGGACAGGGGGCGCGGGAGACCCAGTACTTC
>-|TRBD1|TRBV5-1|TRBJ2-7
CASSFDRAYEQYF
TGCGCCAGCAGCTTTGACAGGGCCTACGAGCAGTACTTT
>-|-|TRBV5-1|TRBJ2-3
CASSFIGATSTDTQYF
TGCGCCAGCAGCTTCATAGGGGCGACTAGCACAGATACGCAGTATTTT
>few|-|TRBV27|TRBJ2-7
CASSSTLYEQYF
TGTGCCAGCAGTTCCACACTCTACGAGCAGTACTTC
>-|TRBD2|TRBV11-2|TRBJ2-7
CASSPSGGLLYEQYF
TGTGCCAGCTCCCCTAGCGGGGGTCTTTTGTACGAGCAGTACTTC
>few|TRBD2|TRBV5-8|TRBJ2-3
CASSLGLAGGTDTQYF
TGTGCCAGCAGCTTGGGACTAGCGGGGGGCACAGATACGCAGTATTTT
>-|TRBD1|TRBV27|TRBJ1-2
CASSLTWTGSSLEGYTF
TGTGCCAGCAGTTTGACCTGGACAGGGTCCTCGCTAGAGGGCTACACCTTC
>-|-|TRBV2|TRBJ1-2
CASSAVIPDYGYTF
TGTGCCAGCAGTGCTGTGATACCCGACTATGGCTACACCTTC
>once|-|TRBV6-5|TRBJ1-1
CASSYSTGTEAFF
TGTGCCAGCAGTTACTCGACTGGTACTGAAGCTTTCTTT
>-|-|TRBV27|TRBJ2-3
CASSYLPPGRDIVDFTDTQYF
TGTGCCAGCAGTTACCTACCCCCGGGTCGGGATATCGTTGACTTCACAGATACGCAGTATTTT
>-|TRBD1|TRBV6-5|TRBJ1-1
CASSLTGWTEAFF
TGTGCCAGCAGCCTGACAGGGTGGACTGAAGCTTTCTTT
>-|TRBD2|TRBV27|TRBJ2-5
CASSPGTSGGGETQYF
TGTGCCAGCAGTCCGGGGACTAGCGGAGGGGGAGAGACCCAGTACTTC
>-|-|TRBV27|TRBJ2-7
CASSMTGTYEQYF
TGTGCCAGCAGTATGACTGGGACCTACGAGCAGTACTTC
>-|TRBD1|TRBV2|TRBJ1-1
CASSNTGGSNTEAFF
TGTGCCAGCAGTAATACAGGGGGCTCGAACACTGAAGCTTTCTTT
>-|-|TRBV7-6|TRBJ1-5
CASSLRGNDQPQHF
TGTGCCAGCAGCTTAAGGGGGAATGATCAGCCCCAGCATTTT
>-|-|TRBV7-9|TRBJ1-4
CASSSPNIGVTNEKLFF
TGTGCCAGCAGCTCACCGAATATAGGGGTTACTAATGAAAAACTGTTTTTT
>-|TRBD2|TRBV6-5|TRBJ2-5
CASSYLRGSETQYF
TGTGCCAGCAGTTACCTGCGGGGGAGCGAGACCCAGTACTTC
>-|TRBD1|TRBV28|TRBJ2-7
CASRTLTGFHEQYF
TGTGCCAGCAGGACCCTGACAGGGTTCCACGAGCAGTACTTC
>-|-|TRBV5-1|TRBJ1-2
CASLPWTASNYGYTF
TGCGCCAGCCTTCCATGGACAGCTTCTAACTATGGCTACACCTTC
>once|-|TRBV2|TRBJ2-7
CASSESSPRDEQYF
TGTGCCAGCAGTGAATCTAGCCCCAGGGACGAGCAGTACTTC
>once|-|TRBV28|TRBJ2-7
CASSLMGEQYF
TGTGCCAGCAGTTTGATGGGCGAGCAGTACTTC
>-|-|TRBV7-8|TRBJ2-7
CASSLGVSPDPYEQYF
TGTGCCAGCAGCTTAGGGGTATCTCCCGACCCCTACGAGCAGTACTTC
>-|TRBD1|TRBV6-5|TRBJ1-1
CASSWTGTMNTEAFF
TGTGCCAGCAGTTGGACAGGGACAATGAACACTGAAGCTTTCTTT
>-|TRBD2|TRBV2|TRBJ2-5
CASSASGEETQYF
TGTGCCAGCAGTGCTAGCGGGGAAGAGACCCAGTACTTC
>-|TRBD2|TRBV27|TRBJ2-3
CASSPGTSGIADTQYF
TGTGCCAGCTCACCCGGGACTAGCGGGATAGCAGATACGCAGTATTTT
>-|-|TRBV2|TRBJ2-1
CASKPFESGSGDNEQFF
TGTGCCAGCAAGCCTTTTGAATCCGGGTCAGGGGACAATGAGCAGTTCTTC
>-|TRBD1|TRBV5-6|TRBJ2-7
CASSGDRDYYEQYF
TGTGCCAGCAGCGGGGACAGGGATTACTACGAGCAGTACTTC
>-|-|TRBV13|TRBJ2-2
CASSPPGPNTGELFF
TGTGCCAGCAGCCCCCCGGGCCCCAACACCGGGGAGCTGTTTTTT
>once|-|TRBV29-1|TRBJ2-2
CSVEEGQGLTGELFF
TGCAGCGTTGAAGAGGGTCAGGGGCTCACCGGGGAGCTGTTTTTT
>-|TRBD1|TRBV19|TRBJ2-1
CASSIQGAYNEQFF
TGTGCCAGTAGTATTCAGGGGGCTTACAATGAGCAGTTCTTC
>once|-|TRBV7-6|TRBJ1-5
CASSLDPAHIQHF
TGTGCCAGCAGCTTAGATCCGGCACACATCCAGCATTTT
>-|TRBD2|TRBV4-1|TRBJ2-3
CASSLRTRSGTDTQYF
TGCGCCAGCAGCCTGCGGACTAGGAGTGGCACAGATACGCAGTATTTT
>-|-|TRBV30|TRBJ1-4
CASLRNEKLFF
TGTGCCTCCCTCAGGAATGAAAAACTGTTTTTT
>-|-|TRBV12-2|TRBJ2-3
CASRLVDHHRDKEPESTDTQYF
TGTGCAAGTCGCTTAGTGGATCACCACCGGGACAAAGAACCTGAAAGCACAGATACGCAGTATTTT
>-|TRBD1|TRBV19|TRBJ2-1
CASSVQGLPHDEQFF
TGTGCCAGTAGTGTACAGGGGCTACCTCACGATGAGCAGTTCTTC
>-|TRBD1|TRBV6-1|TRBJ2-1
CASSEDLRTGGTEQFF
TGTGCCAGCAGTGAGGACCTAAGGACAGGGGGCACTGAGCAGTTCTTC
>-|TRBD1|TRBV7-8|TRBJ1-5
CASSLVFGTGGAGQPQHF
TGTGCCAGCAGCTTAGTTTTTGGGACAGGGGGGGCAGGTCAGCCCCAGCATTTT
>-|-|TRBV28|TRBJ1-6
CASRRDDNNSPLHF
TGTGCCAGCAGACGGGACGACAATAATTCACCCCTCCACTTT
>-|TRBD1|TRBV7-9|TRBJ1-4
CASSSDERTGEKLFF
TGTGCCAGCAGTTCAGACGAAAGGACAGGAGAAAAACTGTTTTTT
>-|TRBD2|TRBV7-9|TRBJ2-7
CASSSTSGRVEQYF
TGTGCCAGCAGCTCTACTAGCGGGAGGGTTGAGCAGTACTTC
>-|-|TRBV5-6|TRBJ2-3
CASSLANVGAYTDTQYF
TGTGCCAGCAGCTTGGCCAATGTGGGGGCTTACACAGATACGCAGTATTTT
>few|-|TRBV18|TRBJ2-6
CASSPDGANVLTF
TGTGCCAGCTCACCCGATGGGGCCAACGTCCTGACTTTC
>few|-|TRBV30|TRBJ1-2
CAWSYSSGGYTF
TGTGCCTGGAGCTATTCGAGTGGGGGCTACACCTTC
>-|TRBD1|TRBV5-8|TRBJ2-7
CASSLRQGNYEQYF
TGTGCCAGCAGCTTGAGACAGGGAAACTACGAGCAGTACTTC
>-|-|TRBV29-1|TRBJ2-1
CSVEDFNEQFF
TGCAGCGTTGAAGACTTCAATGAGCAGTTCTTC
>-|TRBD1|TRBV7-9|TRBJ1-1
CASSPRTGAGQEAFF
TGTGCCAGCAGTCCCCGGACAGGGGCGGGTCAGGAAGCTTTCTTT
>-|TRBD1|TRBV4-3|TRBJ1-4
CASSQGTGGFEKLFF
TGCGCCAGCAGCCAAGGGACAGGGGGCTTTGAAAAACTGTTTTTT
>-|-|TRBV4-1|TRBJ1-4
CASRPPGTTNEKLFF
TGCGCCAGCAGACCGCCAGGGACCACTAATGAAAAACTGTTTTTT
>-|-|TRBV4-3|TRBJ2-1
CASSQDYSRGAYNEQFF
TGCGCCAGCAGCCAAGATTACTCGCGGGGAGCCTACAATGAGCAGTTCTTC
>-|-|TRBV19|TRBJ1-5
CASKAGDSNQPQHF
TGTGCCAGTAAGGCAGGAGATAGCAATCAGCCCCAGCATTTT